This entry features one T cell receptor (beta chain) sequence. The antigen remains undetermined. This sample was included in a study of cytomegalovirus exposure and HLA in healthy donors. On the study more broadly: The approximately 670 first-cohort repertoires and the roughly 120 validation repertoires shared the same platform, a later analysis reported. Study-wide results and limits: Subsequent analysis of the 100 to 150 validation repertoires found a tendency for first-cohort TCR clusters to co-occur. The study put 150 to 200 TCR beta chains on its list as cytomegalovirus-associated. The study found most TCR sequences rare, yet found some public TCRs in many donors.

This CDR3 comprises 15 residues. Trimming left V 1 base short and J 5 bases short, with 14 bases between. Germline-derived CDR1 and CDR2 are SSHAT and FNYEAQ (reference sequence). Here immunoSEQ multiplex PCR was the method, and the copy in TCRdb shows in-frame clones only, minus some. The table has 90,000 to 150,000 clones, about 91% seen once; the top ten hold more than 1.5%. The chain uses TRBV7-7 and TRBJ2-5, with D uncertain. The clonotype comes from a man between 18 and 35 years old in good health and CMV-seronegative. What was sequenced was PBMCs. CDR3 residues: CASSLVSREQETQYF. The CDR3 nucleotides read TGTGCCAGCAGCTTAGTAAGCAGAGAACAGGAGACCCAGTACTTC. The full variable domain, with the rest looked up from reference TRBV7-7 and TRBJ2-5, is GAGVSQSPRYKVTKRGQDVTLRCDPISSHATLYWYQQALGQGPEFLTYFNYEAQPDKSGLPSDRFSAERPEGSISTLTIQRTEQRDSAMYRCASSLVSREQETQYFGPGTRLLVL.